The rows below give T cell receptor beta chains drawn from one sample of a study of T-cell reconstitution after alpha-beta-depleted transplantation in children. TCRdb re-derived calls from the PCR reads in MiXCR, one entry per CDR3 protein. This table holds fewer than 500,000 distinct CDR3 sequences, about 40% found once. The specimen comprised PBMCs, sampled before TCRalphabeta/CD19-depleted stem cell transplant. The receptor set was obtained from a girl aged 2 to 10 with aplastic anemia, due to receive a stem cell transplant. Each CDR3 is given with its conserved first and last residue. The D gene is left open where the match is weak. Clone size is stated in some rows and not others, as once, few, many or a class when expanded.

size,V,J,D,CDR3,DNA
-,TRBV28,TRBJ2-2,-,CASSDYHREELGKTGELFF,TGTGCCAGCAGTGACTACCACCGCGAGGAATTGGGGAAGACCGGGGAGCTGTTTTTT
few,TRBV7-9,TRBJ2-7,TRBD2,CASSYWTSGRYEQYF,TGTGCCAGCAGCTACTGGACTAGCGGGAGATACGAGCAGTACTTC
many,TRBV4-3,TRBJ2-2,-,CASSPGRVATLTGELFF,TGCGCCAGCAGCCCTGGTCGAGTAGCGACCTTAACCGGGGAGCTGTTTTTT
-,TRBV12-3/TRBV12-4,TRBJ2-7,-,CASSSSGLEQYF,TGTGCCAGCAGCTCCTCGGGGCTCGAGCAGTACTTC
many,TRBV10-3,TRBJ2-3,TRBD2,CAISVQLADTDTQYF,TGTGCCATCAGTGTCCAACTAGCGGACACAGATACGCAGTATTTT
-,TRBV7-8,TRBJ2-3,TRBD2,CASSLPAGGWTDTQYF,TGTGCCAGCAGCTTACCTGCGGGGGGTTGGACAGATACGCAGTATTTT
-,TRBV20-1,TRBJ1-5,-,CSAPMNGGNQPQHF,TGCAGTGCTCCCATGAACGGTGGAAATCAGCCCCAGCATTTT
-,TRBV10-2,TRBJ1-1,-,CASRLQGGLNTEAFF,TGCGCCAGCAGGCTACAGGGAGGTCTGAACACTGAAGCTTTCTTT
-,TRBV19,TRBJ1-5,TRBD1,CASSVTGGLQPQHF,TGTGCCAGTAGCGTTACAGGGGGCCTCCAGCCCCAGCATTTT
-,TRBV6-5,TRBJ1-5,-,CASSNPPQPQHF,TGTGCCAGCAGTAACCCCCCTCAGCCCCAGCATTTT
-,TRBV2,TRBJ2-5,TRBD2,CASSDEVAGGPQETQYF,TGTGCCAGCAGTGATGAGGTAGCGGGAGGCCCCCAAGAGACCCAGTACTTC
-,TRBV7-8,TRBJ2-3,-,CASSEEDIWIGDTQYF,TGTGCCAGCAGCGAAGAGGACATTTGGATTGGAGATACGCAGTATTTT
-,TRBV3-1,TRBJ2-7,-,CASSNRAPISYEQYF,TGTGCCAGCAGCAACAGGGCCCCAATCTCCTACGAGCAGTACTTC
many,TRBV28,TRBJ2-5,-,CASSHASKETQYF,TGTGCCAGCAGTCACGCCTCGAAGGAGACCCAGTACTTC
-,TRBV7-6,TRBJ2-7,-,CASSRKLGMNYEQYF,TGTGCCAGCAGCCGAAAACTTGGGATGAACTACGAGCAGTACTTC
-,TRBV27,TRBJ2-3,-,CASSLYPSPNTQYF,TGTGCCAGCAGTTTATACCCTAGTCCGAATACGCAGTATTTT
-,TRBV6-2/TRBV6-3,TRBJ2-1,-,CASSYSGWLSYNEQFF,TGTGCCAGCAGTTACTCGGGCTGGCTCTCCTACAATGAGCAGTTCTTC
-,TRBV29-1,TRBJ2-1,TRBD2,CSVETSGSVEQFF,TGCAGCGTTGAAACTAGCGGGAGTGTTGAGCAGTTCTTC
few,TRBV7-6,TRBJ2-1,-,CASTPIRGTTQFF,TGTGCCAGCACCCCCATTCGGGGGACAACTCAGTTCTTC
many,TRBV7-9,TRBJ1-1,TRBD1,CASSPGQELNTEAFF,TGTGCCAGCAGCCCAGGACAGGAATTGAACACTGAAGCTTTCTTT
-,TRBV5-1,TRBJ1-6,-,CASSLDGVNNSPLHF,TGCGCCAGCAGCTTGGACGGGGTAAATAATTCACCCCTCCACTTT
-,TRBV7-9,TRBJ2-3,-,CASSSERLTDTQYF,TGTGCCAGCAGCTCCGAGAGGCTGACAGATACGCAGTATTTT
many,TRBV15,TRBJ2-3,-,CATSRDLGSTDTQYF,TGTGCCACCAGCAGAGATCTGGGGAGTACAGATACGCAGTATTTT
many,TRBV20-1,TRBJ2-2,-,CSANPRPGELFF,TGCAGTGCTAACCCCCGGCCCGGGGAGCTGTTTTTT
few,TRBV20-1,TRBJ2-7,-,CSAHSGYEQYF,TGCAGTGCTCATTCCGGCTACGAGCAGTACTTC
-,TRBV10-2,TRBJ2-7,TRBD2,CASAKLAGGGQYF,TGCGCCAGCGCCAAACTAGCGGGAGGAGGGCAGTACTTC
-,TRBV10-3,TRBJ1-1,TRBD1,CAISEGDRGTTEAFF,TGTGCCATCAGTGAGGGGGACAGGGGGACCACTGAAGCTTTCTTT
few,TRBV14,TRBJ2-2,TRBD2,CASSPWTSGPPRELFF,TGTGCCAGCAGCCCCTGGACTAGCGGCCCACCCCGGGAGCTGTTTTTT
few,TRBV5-1,TRBJ2-1,-,CASSSDLANEQFF,TGCGCCAGCAGCTCAGACCTGGCCAATGAGCAGTTCTTC
-,TRBV29-1,TRBJ2-7,-,CSVQASSYEQYF,TGCAGCGTTCAGGCATCCTCCTACGAGCAGTACTTC
many,TRBV20-1,TRBJ2-1,-,CSASLGEPQFF,TGCAGTGCTAGTTTGGGGGAGCCCCAGTTCTTC
-,TRBV7-9,TRBJ2-7,-,CASSFIAGQGYEQYF,TGTGCCAGCAGCTTTATAGCGGGACAGGGTTACGAGCAGTACTTC
once,TRBV11-2,TRBJ2-3,-,CASSLEFRVESWDTQYF,TGTGCCAGCAGCTTAGAATTCAGGGTTGAATCTTGGGATACGCAGTATTTT
-,TRBV5-4,TRBJ1-2,-,CASSSRQNYGYTF,TGTGCCAGCAGCTCGCGACAGAACTATGGCTACACCTTC
-,TRBV20-1,TRBJ2-1,TRBD1,CSGRDSLFNEQFF,TGCAGTGGCCGGGACAGCCTTTTCAATGAGCAGTTCTTC
-,TRBV15,TRBJ2-3,-,CATSSLAADTQYF,TGTGCCACCAGCAGTCTGGCCGCAGATACGCAGTATTTT
-,TRBV10-3,TRBJ2-1,TRBD1,CAIRGGQGAQNEQFF,TGTGCCATCAGGGGGGGACAGGGGGCGCAGAATGAGCAGTTCTTC
few,TRBV20-1,TRBJ2-7,-,CSAKAPRLGYEQYF,TGCAGTGCTAAGGCTCCGCGGCTGGGCTACGAGCAGTACTTC
many,TRBV20-1,TRBJ1-1,-,CSAVPGFTEAFF,TGCAGTGCTGTTCCAGGGTTCACTGAAGCTTTCTTT
many,TRBV12-3/TRBV12-4,TRBJ1-5,-,CASSLSVSNQPQHF,TGTGCCAGCAGTTTATCCGTCAGCAATCAGCCCCAGCATTTT
few,TRBV7-2,TRBJ2-4,-,CASSLVPAELAKNIQYF,TGTGCCAGCAGCTTAGTTCCGGCGGAGCTAGCCAAAAACATTCAGTACTTC
few,TRBV20-1,TRBJ2-7,-,CSATPAGPLSYEQYF,TGCAGTGCTACCCCGGCAGGGCCTCTCTCCTACGAGCAGTACTTC
many,TRBV6-6,TRBJ1-2,TRBD1,CASNAGGQYGYTF,TGTGCCAGCAACGCAGGGGGCCAATATGGCTACACCTTC
-,TRBV10-3,TRBJ2-1,-,CASQPGTRSFINNEQFF,TGTGCCAGTCAGCCCGGGACCCGATCCTTTATTAACAATGAGCAGTTCTTC
few,TRBV7-9,TRBJ2-7,TRBD1,CASSSGQGASYEQYF,TGTGCCAGCAGTTCGGGACAGGGGGCTTCGTACGAGCAGTACTTC
many,TRBV12-3/TRBV12-4,TRBJ1-4,TRBD1,CASRRQGPANEKLFF,TGTGCCAGCAGACGACAGGGACCCGCAAATGAAAAACTGTTTTTT
few,TRBV29-1,TRBJ2-7,TRBD1,CSVGGTGYSYEQYF,TGCAGCGTAGGCGGGACAGGCTATTCCTACGAGCAGTACTTC
-,TRBV20-1,TRBJ2-7,TRBD1,CSARGNRGYEQYF,TGCAGTGCTAGGGGTAACAGGGGATACGAGCAGTACTTC
-,TRBV19,TRBJ2-7,-,CASSMVGSYEQYF,TGTGCCAGTAGTATGGTGGGTTCCTACGAGCAGTACTTC
once,TRBV7-2,TRBJ2-1,-,CASSPLPPSYNEQFF,TGTGCCAGCAGCCCCCTGCCCCCCTCCTACAATGAGCAGTTCTTC
-,TRBV4-3,TRBJ1-4,TRBD1,CASSQEPGQGSEKLFF,TGCGCCAGCAGCCAAGAACCGGGACAGGGGAGTGAAAAACTGTTTTTT
many,TRBV28,TRBJ2-1,TRBD1,CASSPRAGGSYNEQFF,TGTGCCAGCAGTCCAAGGGCAGGGGGCTCGTACAATGAGCAGTTCTTC
many,TRBV5-1,TRBJ2-5,-,CASSFFGLDQETQYF,TGCGCCAGCAGCTTTTTCGGGCTAGACCAAGAGACCCAGTACTTC
few,TRBV7-3,TRBJ2-7,-,CASSPPRGDEQYF,TGTGCCAGCAGCCCGCCCAGGGGGGACGAGCAGTACTTC
many,TRBV5-6,TRBJ1-4,-,CASSFLTENEKLFF,TGTGCCAGCAGCTTTCTAACAGAGAATGAAAAACTGTTTTTT